This is a list of T cell receptor beta chains from one sample in a study of CD8 T cells in Susac syndrome. TCRdb reprocessed the immunoSEQ multiplex PCR reads via MiXCR and lists one record per CDR3 protein. The repertoire holds about 130,000 distinct CDR3 sequences, with approximately 93% as singletons. Material: CD8+ T cells from PBMCs. The receptors here all came from a human donor with multiple sclerosis. CDR3s include the opening cysteine and the closing phenylalanine or tryptophan. Each record gives: V gene, J gene, clone size, D gene, CDR3 DNA, CDR3 protein. The D gene is left open where the match is weak. A row's size may be missing; if present it is once, few, many or a size class.

v_call: TRBV10-3
j_call: TRBJ2-5
clone_size: NA
d_call: NA
cdr3_nt: TGTGCCATCAGCCCCGGACGGGAAAAGCAAGAGACCCAGTACTTC
cdr3_aa: CAISPGREKQETQYF

v_call: TRBV29-1
j_call: TRBJ2-5
clone_size: NA
d_call: NA
cdr3_nt: TGCAGCGTTGTATACGTTGGGGAAGAGACCCAGTACTTC
cdr3_aa: CSVVYVGEETQYF

v_call: TRBV20-1
j_call: TRBJ2-4
clone_size: NA
d_call: NA
cdr3_nt: TGCAGTGCTAGACAGGGGTACTTAGCCAAAAACATTCAGTACTTC
cdr3_aa: CSARQGYLAKNIQYF

v_call: TRBV29-1
j_call: TRBJ2-7
clone_size: NA
d_call: NA
cdr3_nt: TGCAGCGTTGTGGGTGGAGGGTTGGGACCTGAGCAGTACTTC
cdr3_aa: CSVVGGGLGPEQYF

v_call: TRBV20-1
j_call: TRBJ1-2
clone_size: NA
d_call: NA
cdr3_nt: TGCAGTGCTAGAGACGTCTCGCGGTACACCTTC
cdr3_aa: CSARDVSRYTF

v_call: TRBV29-1
j_call: TRBJ1-1
clone_size: NA
d_call: TRBD1
cdr3_nt: TGCAGCGCCGGACAGGGGGCATATTCTGAAGCTTTCTTT
cdr3_aa: CSAGQGAYSEAFF

v_call: TRBV13
j_call: TRBJ1-2
clone_size: NA
d_call: NA
cdr3_nt: TGTGCCAGCAGTCCCCGCCCGGGAGGGGGGGCTAACTATGGCTACACCTTC
cdr3_aa: CASSPRPGGGANYGYTF

v_call: TRBV5-4
j_call: TRBJ2-7
clone_size: once
d_call: NA
cdr3_nt: TGTGCCAGCAGCCCCATGCAGGGGGGAACCTACGAGCAGTACTTC
cdr3_aa: CASSPMQGGTYEQYF

v_call: TRBV10-1
j_call: TRBJ2-7
clone_size: NA
d_call: NA
cdr3_nt: TGCGCCAGCAGTGATTCTAGCGACGAGCAGTACTTC
cdr3_aa: CASSDSSDEQYF

v_call: TRBV3-1
j_call: TRBJ2-1
clone_size: NA
d_call: NA
cdr3_nt: TGTGCCAGCAGCCAAGATCCTATGCCCTACAATGAGCAGTTCTTC
cdr3_aa: CASSQDPMPYNEQFF

v_call: TRBV9
j_call: TRBJ1-2
clone_size: NA
d_call: NA
cdr3_nt: TGTGCCAGCAGCGTATCGGGGGGAACCTATGGCTACACCTTC
cdr3_aa: CASSVSGGTYGYTF

v_call: TRBV3-1
j_call: TRBJ2-7
clone_size: NA
d_call: NA
cdr3_nt: TGTGCCAGCAGCCCTGAGGGGACATTCGAGCAGTACTTC
cdr3_aa: CASSPEGTFEQYF

v_call: TRBV3-1
j_call: TRBJ2-3
clone_size: NA
d_call: NA
cdr3_nt: TGTGCCAGCAGCCAAGAGGGCCACTGGTCCCTTGGCACAGATACGCAGTATTTT
cdr3_aa: CASSQEGHWSLGTDTQYF

v_call: TRBV7-8
j_call: TRBJ2-3
clone_size: NA
d_call: NA
cdr3_nt: TGTGCCAGCAGCCTCCAGTCAGATACGCAGTATTTT
cdr3_aa: CASSLQSDTQYF

v_call: TRBV29-1
j_call: TRBJ2-1
clone_size: NA
d_call: NA
cdr3_nt: TGCAGCGTCCCTCCGGGATCCCAGAGAGGTGAGCAGTTCTTC
cdr3_aa: CSVPPGSQRGEQFF

v_call: TRBV12-3/TRBV12-4
j_call: TRBJ1-2
clone_size: NA
d_call: NA
cdr3_nt: TGTGCCAGCAGTTTACGCGGGGTCCTTAACTATGGCTACACCTTC
cdr3_aa: CASSLRGVLNYGYTF

v_call: TRBV12-5
j_call: TRBJ2-1
clone_size: NA
d_call: NA
cdr3_nt: TGTGCTAGTGGTTTGGCCCTAGGTCAGAATGAGCAGTTCTTC
cdr3_aa: CASGLALGQNEQFF

v_call: TRBV10-3
j_call: TRBJ2-6
clone_size: NA
d_call: TRBD1
cdr3_nt: TGTGCCATCGGCGGGACAGGGAACTCTGGGGCCAACGTCCTGACTTTC
cdr3_aa: CAIGGTGNSGANVLTF

v_call: TRBV1
j_call: TRBJ2-5
clone_size: NA
d_call: NA
cdr3_nt: TGCACCAGCACCCGTTATGAGGGACTAGCGGGATCCCAAGAGACCCAGTACTTC
cdr3_aa: CTSTRYEGLAGSQETQYF

v_call: TRBV9
j_call: TRBJ2-5
clone_size: NA
d_call: NA
cdr3_nt: TGTGCCAGCAGCACAGGTGGGGGCCTCCTGGGGGAGACCCAGTACTTC
cdr3_aa: CASSTGGGLLGETQYF

v_call: TRBV24-1
j_call: TRBJ2-6
clone_size: NA
d_call: NA
cdr3_nt: TGTGCCACCAGTGGCGGGACGTCCAACTCTGGGGCCAACGTCCTGACTTTC
cdr3_aa: CATSGGTSNSGANVLTF

v_call: TRBV11-2
j_call: TRBJ2-3
clone_size: once
d_call: NA
cdr3_nt: TGTGCCAGCAGCTTAAAGGCAGGGCCTGATACGCAGTATTTT
cdr3_aa: CASSLKAGPDTQYF

v_call: TRBV10-3
j_call: TRBJ2-7
clone_size: NA
d_call: TRBD1
cdr3_nt: TGTGCCACCCCACAGGGGGCCTACGAGCAGTACTTC
cdr3_aa: CATPQGAYEQYF

v_call: TRBV3-1
j_call: TRBJ1-2
clone_size: NA
d_call: NA
cdr3_nt: TGTGCCAGCAGCCAAGCAAGACCCCTAGGCTACACCTTC
cdr3_aa: CASSQARPLGYTF

v_call: TRBV27
j_call: TRBJ2-7
clone_size: NA
d_call: NA
cdr3_nt: TGTGCCAGCAGTTTATTTAAAGGGGCGAACGAGCAGTACTTC
cdr3_aa: CASSLFKGANEQYF

v_call: TRBV7-6
j_call: TRBJ2-1
clone_size: NA
d_call: TRBD2
cdr3_nt: TGTGCCAGCAGCGCCGTATGGACTAGCAATGAGCAGTTCTTC
cdr3_aa: CASSAVWTSNEQFF

v_call: TRBV19
j_call: TRBJ2-1
clone_size: once
d_call: NA
cdr3_nt: TGTGCCACCGCAGTCAGGGGCGCCTACAATGAGCAGTTCTTC
cdr3_aa: CATAVRGAYNEQFF

v_call: TRBV27
j_call: TRBJ2-2
clone_size: NA
d_call: TRBD2
cdr3_nt: TGTGCCAGCAGTCCGACACTAGCGGGGCTGAACACCGGGGAGCTGTTTTTT
cdr3_aa: CASSPTLAGLNTGELFF